Listed below are T cell receptor beta chains from one sample, sequenced in a study of shared T cell receptors in the human thymus. Some clones are missing from TCRdb's copy, which holds only in-frame ones; the method was immunoSEQ multiplex PCR. The sample has about 660,000 clones; approximately 90% are singletons. These data are also associated with another study on human thymus T cells.

The sample was thymocytes. The origin of the receptors is a boy under three years old with a congenital heart defect. Each CDR3 is given with its conserved first and last residue. D genes are given only for firm matches. Clone size appears in some rows only: once, few, many, or a class for an expanded clone.

CDR3aa	CDR3nt	len	j_gene	abundance	v_gene	d_gene
CASSCRDSNEQFF	TGCGCCAGCAGCTGCCGGGACAGCAATGAGCAGTTCTTC	13	TRBJ2-1	.	TRBV5-1	TRBD1
CASLGPHSLSGRNTEAFF	TGTGCCAGTTTGGGGCCCCATTCCCTATCCGGGCGGAACACTGAAGCTTTCTTT	18	TRBJ1-1	.	TRBV19	.
CASRLSSGRASYNEQFF	TGTGCCAGCAGGTTATCTAGCGGGAGGGCCTCTTACAATGAGCAGTTCTTC	17	TRBJ2-1	.	TRBV28	TRBD2
CASIGRDRYSNEQYF	TGTGCCAGCATAGGCAGGGATCGGTACAGCAACGAGCAGTACTTC	15	TRBJ2-7	.	TRBV14	.
CASSDHRLNEQFF	TGTGCCAGCAGTGACCACAGGCTCAATGAGCAGTTCTTC	13	TRBJ2-1	.	TRBV6-1	.
CASSSRTGGLGEQYF	TGTGCCAGCAGTTCTCGGACAGGGGGCTTAGGGGAGCAGTACTTC	15	TRBJ2-7	.	TRBV25-1	TRBD1
CASSPAAVGNEQFF	TGTGCCAGCAGCCCGGCCGCGGTCGGCAATGAGCAGTTCTTC	14	TRBJ2-1	once	TRBV5-4	.
CASSQGDRSSYNEQFF	TGTGCCAGCAGCCAAGGGGACAGGTCCTCCTACAATGAGCAGTTCTTC	16	TRBJ2-1	.	TRBV14	TRBD1
CASSSGGGYTF	TGTGCCAGCAGCTCGGGGGGTGGCTACACCTTC	11	TRBJ1-2	.	TRBV7-9	.
CAWSVKGRDMNTEAFF	TGTGCCTGGAGTGTAAAAGGGCGGGATATGAACACTGAAGCTTTCTTT	16	TRBJ1-1	.	TRBV30	.
CASSSAPREQYF	TGTGCCAGCAGTTCGGCGCCGAGGGAGCAGTACTTC	12	TRBJ2-7	once	TRBV28	.
CASSARGERNTDTQYF	TGTGCCAGCAGTGCTCGGGGGGAGAGGAATACAGATACGCAGTATTTT	16	TRBJ2-3	once	TRBV6-4	TRBD2
CASNLAPGSGEQFF	TGTGCCAGCAACCTAGCGCCGGGAAGCGGGGAGCAGTTCTTC	14	TRBJ2-1	.	TRBV2	.
CASSETRADTQYF	TGTGCCAGCAGCGAAACTAGGGCAGATACGCAGTATTTT	13	TRBJ2-3	.	TRBV2	.
CASSWRGNYEQYF	TGTGCCAGCAGTTGGCGGGGGAACTACGAGCAGTACTTC	13	TRBJ2-7	.	TRBV28	TRBD2
CASSPSPTGRSDTEAFF	TGTGCCAGCAGCCCCTCCCCGACAGGGAGGTCGGACACTGAAGCTTTCTTT	17	TRBJ1-1	.	TRBV11-2	TRBD1
CASSQSEPGNNEQFF	TGCGCCAGCAGTCAGTCCGAACCCGGGAACAATGAGCAGTTCTTC	15	TRBJ2-1	.	TRBV23-1	.
CASSFPGQGAETQYF	TGCGCCAGCAGTTTTCCCGGACAGGGGGCAGAGACCCAGTACTTC	15	TRBJ2-5	.	TRBV5-1	TRBD1
CASSQEERENTGELFF	TGCGCCAGCAGCCAAGAGGAGCGGGAGAACACCGGGGAGCTGTTTTTT	16	TRBJ2-2	.	TRBV4-3	TRBD2
CSVEAPNRGLGDTQYF	TGCAGCGTTGAAGCGCCCAACAGGGGGCTAGGGGATACGCAGTATTTT	16	TRBJ2-3	.	TRBV29-1	TRBD1
CASSTALAGKSYNEQFF	TGTGCCAGCAGTACCGCGCTAGCGGGAAAATCCTACAATGAGCAGTTCTTC	17	TRBJ2-1	.	TRBV28	TRBD2
CASSPTGQGNYGYTF	TGTGCCAGCAGTCCCACGGGACAGGGAAACTATGGCTACACCTTC	15	TRBJ1-2	.	TRBV27	TRBD1
CASSIGGSRYEQYF	TGTGCCAGTAGTATAGGCGGGAGCAGATACGAGCAGTACTTC	14	TRBJ2-7	few	TRBV19	TRBD2
CASSSPGTPSYEQYF	TGTGCCAGTAGTTCCCCCGGGACACCATCCTACGAGCAGTACTTC	15	TRBJ2-7	few	TRBV19	.
CASSFPGQGSAGTF	TGTGCCAGCAGCTTTCCCGGACAGGGGTCCGCCGGCACCTTC	14	TRBJ1-2	few	TRBV21-1	.
CASRTSGRGGARNTGELFF	TGTGCCAGTAGGACTAGCGGGAGAGGGGGGGCGAGGAACACCGGGGAGCTGTTTTTT	19	TRBJ2-2	few	TRBV4-2	TRBD2
CASSQDELEGRQATHMNTEAFF	TGCGCCAGCAGCCAAGACGAACTAGAAGGGAGACAGGCGACCCACATGAACACTGAAGCTTTCTTT	22	TRBJ1-1	.	TRBV4-1	.
CASSRENTEAFF	TGTGCCAGCAGCCGGGAGAACACTGAAGCTTTCTTT	12	TRBJ1-1	.	TRBV28	.
CASSLQGFSNQPQHF	TGTGCCAGCAGTTTACAGGGGTTTAGCAATCAGCCCCAGCATTTT	15	TRBJ1-5	.	TRBV28	.
CASSPHGDWYEQYF	TGTGCCAGTAGTCCCCACGGAGACTGGTACGAGCAGTACTTC	14	TRBJ2-7	.	TRBV19	.
CATFEAFF	TGTGCCACTTTTGAAGCTTTCTTT	8	TRBJ1-1	.	TRBV6-1	.
CASSPAGGIRDNEKLFF	TGTGCCAGCAGCCCCGCGGGGGGTATAAGGGATAATGAAAAACTGTTTTTT	17	TRBJ1-4	.	TRBV28	.
CASSLGQGAPRTDTQYF	TGTGCCAGTAGTTTGGGACAGGGGGCCCCCCGCACAGATACGCAGTATTTT	17	TRBJ2-3	.	TRBV19	TRBD1
CSAAPIEAFF	TGCAGTGCGGCACCGATTGAAGCTTTCTTT	10	TRBJ1-1	.	TRBV20-1	.
CASSERRPPDTQYF	TGCGCCAGCAGTGAAAGGCGGCCTCCAGATACGCAGTATTTT	14	TRBJ2-3	.	TRBV10-1	.
CASSQDQDSMNTEAFF	TGCGCCAGCAGCCAAGATCAGGACAGCATGAACACTGAAGCTTTCTTT	16	TRBJ1-1	few	TRBV4-3	.
CASSPRSGRALDTQYF	TGTGCCAGCAGTCCCCGAAGCGGGAGGGCCTTAGATACGCAGTATTTT	16	TRBJ2-3	.	TRBV6-6	TRBD2
CASRRTGPNSPLHF	TGTGCCAGCAGAAGGACTGGACCTAATTCACCCCTCCACTTT	14	TRBJ1-6	.	TRBV25-1	.
CASSQVESGSGNTIYF	TGTGCCAGCAGCCAAGTGGAGTCTGGATCAGGAAACACCATATATTTT	16	TRBJ1-3	.	TRBV14	.
CASSPVGGHTSAEAFF	TGTGCCAGCAGCCCTGTAGGGGGCCATACCTCTGCTGAAGCTTTCTTT	16	TRBJ1-1	.	TRBV28	TRBD1
CASSARRDNAPNEKLFF	TGTGCCAGCAGTGCGCGACGGGATAATGCCCCTAATGAAAAACTGTTTTTT	17	TRBJ1-4	.	TRBV6-4	.
CSVEVREFTDTQYF	TGCAGCGTTGAAGTCCGGGAGTTTACAGATACGCAGTATTTT	14	TRBJ2-3	.	TRBV29-1	.
CASRQGAANEQYF	TGTGCCAGCCGACAGGGCGCGGCAAACGAGCAGTACTTC	13	TRBJ2-7	.	TRBV21-1	.
CASSILTGRMYEQYF	TGTGCCAGTAGTATTTTGACAGGGAGGATGTACGAGCAGTACTTC	15	TRBJ2-7	.	TRBV19	.
CAISEYTGTGKGDTEAFF	TGTGCCATCAGTGAATATACCGGGACAGGGAAGGGAGACACTGAAGCTTTCTTT	18	TRBJ1-1	.	TRBV10-3	TRBD1
CASSTQDMSGSSYNEQFF	TGCGCCAGCAGCACACAGGATATGAGCGGGAGCTCCTACAATGAGCAGTTCTTC	18	TRBJ2-1	.	TRBV4-1	TRBD2
CASSPVLLRDRETATRQYF	TGTGCCAGCAGCCCAGTGTTGCTCAGGGACAGGGAAACCGCTACGAGGCAGTACTTC	19	TRBJ2-7	.	TRBV7-2	TRBD1
CASSIGSGGRNQPQHF	TGTGCCAGTAGTATTGGGTCAGGGGGCCGCAATCAGCCCCAGCATTTT	16	TRBJ1-5	.	TRBV19	TRBD1
CASSFKASEAYEQYF	TGTGCCAGCAGTTTTAAGGCTAGCGAAGCCTACGAGCAGTACTTC	15	TRBJ2-7	.	TRBV27	.
CASSWGQGRSNQPQHF	TGTGCCAGCAGCTGGGGACAGGGAAGAAGCAATCAGCCCCAGCATTTT	16	TRBJ1-5	.	TRBV28	TRBD1
CASSPGTSGPNEQFF	TGTGCCAGCAGCCCCGGGACTAGCGGTCCCAATGAGCAGTTCTTC	15	TRBJ2-1	few	TRBV5-5	TRBD2
CASSLEGGTVSYEQYF	TGCGCCAGCAGCTTGGAAGGTGGGACAGTCTCCTACGAGCAGTACTTC	16	TRBJ2-7	.	TRBV5-1	TRBD1
CASSALAGGPPHEQYF	TGTGCCAGCAGTGCCCTAGCGGGAGGGCCCCCCCACGAGCAGTACTTC	16	TRBJ2-7	.	TRBV28	TRBD2